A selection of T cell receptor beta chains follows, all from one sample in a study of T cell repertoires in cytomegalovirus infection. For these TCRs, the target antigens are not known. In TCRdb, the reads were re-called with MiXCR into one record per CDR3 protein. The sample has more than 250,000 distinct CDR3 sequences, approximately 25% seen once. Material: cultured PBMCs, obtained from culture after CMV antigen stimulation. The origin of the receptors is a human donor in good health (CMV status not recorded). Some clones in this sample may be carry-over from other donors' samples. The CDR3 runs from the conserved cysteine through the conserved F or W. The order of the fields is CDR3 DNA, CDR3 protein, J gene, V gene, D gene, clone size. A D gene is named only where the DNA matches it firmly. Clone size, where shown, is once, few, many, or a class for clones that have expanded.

TGCAGTGCTAGAGTTGGGGGGAATCAGCCCCAGCATTTT CSARVGGNQPQHF TRBJ1-5 TRBV20-1 - few
TGTGCCAGCAGCTCAGACGAGAGGAACACTGAAGCTTTCTTT CASSSDERNTEAFF TRBJ1-1 TRBV7-8 - -
TGTGCCAGCAGTTTAACCCCACAGGGCTACGAGCAGTACTTC CASSLTPQGYEQYF TRBJ2-7 TRBV27 - few
TGTGCCAGCAGCTTAGTCAGGTCAGAGACCCAGTACTTC CASSLVRSETQYF TRBJ2-5 TRBV7-6 - many
TGTGCCACCCTCCAGTGGACAGGGGGCACAGATACGCAGTATTTT CATLQWTGGTDTQYF TRBJ2-3 TRBV19 TRBD1 -
TGTGCCAGCAGACAGAGGGGCACAGATACGCAGTATTTT CASRQRGTDTQYF TRBJ2-3 TRBV14 - once
TGCAGTGCTAGTTCGCAGAAATCCTTTTCCTACGAGCAGTACTTC CSASSQKSFSYEQYF TRBJ2-7 TRBV20-1 - -
TGCAGTGCTAGGGGGGCGGCAGGTCTGTTTTTT CSARGAAGLFF TRBJ1-4 TRBV20-1 - few
TGTGCCAGCAGGAACAGTCTCTCTGGAAACACCATATATTTT CASRNSLSGNTIYF TRBJ1-3 TRBV6-2/TRBV6-3 - many
TGTGCCAGCAGGGGACTAGCGGGAGGGTTAGAGCAGTTCTTC CASRGLAGGLEQFF TRBJ2-1 TRBV6-2/TRBV6-3 TRBD2 few
TGTGCCAGCAGCTTTCAGGGATCGGACACTGAAGCTTTCTTT CASSFQGSDTEAFF TRBJ1-1 TRBV7-2 - few
TGCGCCAGCAGCCAAGCAGGGCTCAATCAGCCCCAGCATTTT CASSQAGLNQPQHF TRBJ1-5 TRBV4-1 - few
TGCAGCGTCGGGGGAGGCGGGGTGGCTGAAGCTTTCTTT CSVGGGGVAEAFF TRBJ1-1 TRBV29-1 - -
TGCAGCGTCCGGGAGGGAGCCATCTCCTACAATGAGCAGTTCTTC CSVREGAISYNEQFF TRBJ2-1 TRBV29-1 TRBD2 -
TGTGCCAGCAGTTTACCGGGGGCCTATGGCTACACCTTC CASSLPGAYGYTF TRBJ1-2 TRBV12-3/TRBV12-4 - few
TGTGCCAGCAGCCAGGACCATAGGGGCTACGAGCAGTACTTC CASSQDHRGYEQYF TRBJ2-7 TRBV7-3 - -
TGCAGTGCAACCCCCGGGACAGGGGCTAATTCGTTCTACAATGAGCAGTTCTTC CSATPGTGANSFYNEQFF TRBJ2-1 TRBV20-1 TRBD1 -
TGTGCCAGTAGTCAGACCGGGACACTCGACGAAAAACTGTTTTTT CASSQTGTLDEKLFF TRBJ1-4 TRBV19 - -
TGTGCCAGCAGCCAAAACCTGAACACTGAAGCTTTCTTT CASSQNLNTEAFF TRBJ1-1 TRBV7-9 - few
TGTGCCAGCAGCTTAAGTCGGTCTGGGGAGCGGATCGGGGAGCTGTTTTTT CASSLSRSGERIGELFF TRBJ2-2 TRBV7-9 - -
TGTGCCAGCAGTCCCTGGGGGGGGCAACTACCCTACGAGCAGTACTTC CASSPWGGQLPYEQYF TRBJ2-7 TRBV28 - few
TGTGCCAGCAGTCCTGGGGGGATGGGGCAGTATTTT CASSPGGMGQYF TRBJ2-3 TRBV6-2/TRBV6-3 - few
TGTGCCAGCAGTGACTCAGAAGGGGGGAGCTACACCTTC CASSDSEGGSYTF TRBJ1-2 TRBV6-4 - many
TGTGCCAGTAGTATTAGGTACTCACGGGCGAACACCGGGGAGCTGTTTTTT CASSIRYSRANTGELFF TRBJ2-2 TRBV19 - few
TGTGCCAGCAGCTTCGTCGACAGCCTGAACACTGAAGCTTTCTTT CASSFVDSLNTEAFF TRBJ1-1 TRBV7-2 - -
TGTGCCAGCAGCCTCAAAGACGGGAACACTGAAGCTTTCTTT CASSLKDGNTEAFF TRBJ1-1 TRBV11-1 - -
TGCAGTGCGAGAATCAGGGGGCTGCTGTACAATGAGCAGTTCTTC CSARIRGLLYNEQFF TRBJ2-1 TRBV20-1 TRBD1 -
TGTGCCATCAAGAGGGACAGCCTCAACACCGGGGAGCTGTTTTTT CAIKRDSLNTGELFF TRBJ2-2 TRBV10-3 TRBD1 -
TGTGCCAGTAGTTGGTACGGAGACAACTATGGCTACACCTTC CASSWYGDNYGYTF TRBJ1-2 TRBV19 - -
TGCGCCAGCAGCCCCCCTCACAATGAGCAGTTCTTC CASSPPHNEQFF TRBJ2-1 TRBV5-1 - few
TGTGCCAGCAGCTACGTCGGGGGTAACGGGGAGCTGTTTTTT CASSYVGGNGELFF TRBJ2-2 TRBV7-6 - -
TGTGCCAGCAGTTTGGGGGGGCTTGCTGGAAACACCATATATTTT CASSLGGLAGNTIYF TRBJ1-3 TRBV12-3/TRBV12-4 - -
TGTGCCAGCAGTTTTTCGGGGCCCGAAGCTTTCTTT CASSFSGPEAFF TRBJ1-1 TRBV12-3/TRBV12-4 - -
TGTGCCAGCAGTCTCAGGGACGTACAGCAGTACTTC CASSLRDVQQYF TRBJ2-7 TRBV28 - few
TGTGCCAGCGCCGCTAATAATTCACCCCTCCACTTT CASAANNSPLHF TRBJ1-6 TRBV7-2 - many
TGCAGCGTTGAAGAAAGGGGATCATGGACTGAAGCTTTCTTT CSVEERGSWTEAFF TRBJ1-1 TRBV29-1 - -
TGTGCCAGCAGTCTTATAGGTGATGAGCAGTTCTTC CASSLIGDEQFF TRBJ2-1 TRBV6-2/TRBV6-3 - -
TGTGCCAGCAGTTCGAGGACTAGCGGATACAATGAGCAGTTCTTC CASSSRTSGYNEQFF TRBJ2-1 TRBV27 TRBD2 few
TGTGCCAGCAGGAGACTCGACGTGGAGACCCAGTACTTC CASRRLDVETQYF TRBJ2-5 TRBV6-2/TRBV6-3 - -
TGTGCCAGCTTGGACAGAGAGTCTGAGCAGTTCTTC CASLDRESEQFF TRBJ2-1 TRBV6-2/TRBV6-3 - few
TGTGCCAGCAGCCGCTCAGGGGGCGTCTATGGCTACACCTTC CASSRSGGVYGYTF TRBJ1-2 TRBV7-2 TRBD1 many
TGTGCCACCAGCTGGCAGAATCGGCACACCATATATTTT CATSWQNRHTIYF TRBJ1-3 TRBV15 - few
TGTGCCACCAGTGAGGAAACAGGCGAGCGTCCGTTCTTC CATSEETGERPFF TRBJ2-1 TRBV24-1 - -
TGTGCCAGCAGTTTAGCGGGGTTGGGGGCTTTCTTT CASSLAGLGAFF TRBJ1-1 TRBV12-3/TRBV12-4 - few
TGTGCCAGCAGTGAAGTAGGCAGGGCCAATCAGCCCCAGCATTTT CASSEVGRANQPQHF TRBJ1-5 TRBV6-1 - few
TGCGCCAGCAGCTTGGAGTTCAGGGCTGAAGCTTTCTTT CASSLEFRAEAFF TRBJ1-1 TRBV5-1 - few
TGTGCCAGCGTCCTTTACCACAGGGGAATCAATGAGCAGTTCTTC CASVLYHRGINEQFF TRBJ2-1 TRBV5-6 TRBD1 few
TGTGCCAGCAGTGAATCAGGGACAGGGAGTTACGAGCAGTACTTC CASSESGTGSYEQYF TRBJ2-7 TRBV25-1 TRBD1 few
TGCAGTGCTATAACGGGAGCGGCCTACAATGAGCAGTTCTTC CSAITGAAYNEQFF TRBJ2-1 TRBV20-1 - -
TGTGCCAGCAGCCAAGAAGGGTCCTCCAATCAGCCCCAGCATTTT CASSQEGSSNQPQHF TRBJ1-5 TRBV3-1 - once
TGTGCCAGCAGCTTAGAGGCTCGAGCGGGAGGGCCCTCCATACCCGGATCTAGCACAGATACGCAGTATTTT CASSLEARAGGPSIPGSSTDTQYF TRBJ2-3 TRBV7-2 TRBD2 few
TGTGCCAGTAGGATAGCGGGAGGGCCTTTTGCCGCCGGGGAGCTGTTTTTT CASRIAGGPFAAGELFF TRBJ2-2 TRBV19 TRBD2 -
TGTGCCAGCAGCTTACGCCGACCGGGGTTTAAAGAGACCCAGTACTTC CASSLRRPGFKETQYF TRBJ2-5 TRBV11-3 - many
TGTGCCAGCAGCCAAGGGGCGGGGGATAAGCTGTTTTTT CASSQGAGDKLFF TRBJ2-2 TRBV3-1 TRBD2 -